Below, 31 T cell receptor beta chains from the same sample are listed, as sequenced in a study of post-analysis software for immune sequencing data. These receptors' antigens are unknown. Unique molecular identifiers tagged the TCR beta cDNA libraries. TCRdb called the PCR reads again in MiXCR, with one record for every CDR3 protein. This sample has over 300,000 distinct CDR3 sequences, with less than 40% found just once. Findings of the study overall: Controls had lower frequencies than patients of about five TRBV segments, which included TRBV5-6, TRBV5-1 and TRBV20-1.

Sequencing input: blood. The receptors derive from a girl aged 10-17 years with multiple sclerosis.

This clonotype was counted at least ten times. The V and J genes are TRBV20-1 and TRBJ2-3; D call uncertain. The CDR3 length is 14 residues. The germline V gene encodes CDR1 DFQATT and CDR2 SNEGSKA (reference sequence). With 6 bases removed from V and 2 bases from J, the gap between germline ends came to 15 bases. The CDR3 DNA is TGCAGTGCCGGAGTTGGAGCTTCCACAGATACGCAGTATTTT. Protein sequence: CSAGVGASTDTQYF.

This clonotype was observed a few times. The rearrangement joins TRBV7-6 to TRBJ2-7; D is possibly TRBD1 or TRBD2 (5 bases each). CDR1 SGHVS and CDR2 FNYEAQ come from the germline V gene. Trimming shortened V by 3 bases and J by 2 bases, and 17 bases separated the two germline ends. CDR3 length: 16 residues. CDR3 nucleotides: TGTGCCAGCAGCTTGGAAGCGGAGACAGCGACCTACGAGCAGTACTTC. Its protein is CASSLEAETATYEQYF.

This clonotype showed up just a few times. V usage is TRBV12-3 or TRBV12-4 and J usage is TRBJ2-1, with D unresolved. This CDR3 has 14 amino acids. Trimming removed 6 bases from V and 6 bases from J, with 15 bases in between. The chain's CDR3 is CASSSSGPANEQFF. The CDR3 DNA reads as TGTGCCAGCAGCAGCTCCGGGCCCGCCAATGAGCAGTTCTTC.

The rearrangement joins TRBV12-3 or TRBV12-4 to TRBJ2-3; D possibly corresponds to TRBD1 (6 bases). Deletions cut 6 bases from V and 1 base from J, with 20 bases between. The CDR3 is 17 amino acids. DNA of the CDR3: TGTGCCAGCAGGACGAGAAGGGGGATACCTCGCACAGATACGCAGTATTTT. This sequence encodes CASRTRRGIPRTDTQYF.

This clonotype has more than one count but fewer than ten. The CDR3 region is CASRRTGVTDTQYF. CDR3 in DNA: TGTGCCAGCAGGCGGACAGGGGTTACAGATACGCAGTATTTT. The rearrangement links TRBV28 to TRBJ2-3; the match to TRBD1 covers 9 bases. Trimming took 6 bases from V and 3 from J; bases not matched to a gene: 4. The germline CDR1 and CDR2 sequences are MDHEN and SYDVKM. The CDR3 is 14 residues long.

The rearrangement links TRBV7-3 to TRBJ2-7, with 9 nucleotides matching TRBD2. This CDR3 region has 14 residues. CDR1 and CDR2 (germline): SGHTA, FQGTGA. Losses at the gene ends were 5 bases for V and 5 bases for J; bases not matched to a gene: 7. The CDR3: CASSPGLAPDEQYF. CDR3 in DNA: TGTGCCAGCAGCCCGGGACTAGCCCCAGACGAGCAGTACTTC.

This clonotype was seen ten or more times. This chain links TRBV10-3 with TRBJ2-7; 11 bases fit TRBD1. The CDR3 loop spans 15 amino acids. The junction had 2 bases not matched to a gene; V was cut back by 2 bases and J by 2 bases. Germline loops: CDR1 ENHRY, CDR2 SYGVKD. DNA of the CDR3: TGTGCCATCAGTGAGGGACAGGGGGCCCCCTACGAGCAGTACTTC. Translating gives CAISEGQGAPYEQYF.

This clonotype was detected ten times or more. The chain is built from TRBV4-1 and TRBJ2-7; D is possibly TRBD1 or TRBD2 (6 bases each). The CDR3 sequence is 17 residues long. V gave up 1 base and J gave up 5 bases, with 21 bases separating them. Germline loops: CDR1 MGHRA, CDR2 YSYEKL. In nucleotides, the CDR3 is TGCGCCAGCAGCCAAGGGGGGGCAGGTCTAAGTAATCACGAGCAGTACTTC. Translated: CASSQGGAGLSNHEQYF.

This clonotype was picked up a small number of times. This chain connects TRBV20-1 to TRBJ2-1; 9 nucleotides match TRBD1. This CDR3 is 15 amino acids long. Losses at the gene ends were 2 bases for V and 5 bases for J; bases not matched to a gene: 7. Germline V gene lookup returns CDR1 DFQATT and CDR2 SNEGSKA (reference sequence). The CDR3 loop reads CSARYYGTGNNEQFF. CDR3 nucleotide sequence: TGCAGTGCTAGATATTACGGGACAGGGAACAATGAGCAGTTCTTC.

This clonotype was recorded many times. The rearrangement joins TRBV20-1 to TRBJ2-4; D tentatively fits TRBD1 or TRBD2 (5 bases each). The CDR3 covers 14 residues. V was pared by 6 bases and J by 6 bases, with 18 bases between. Germline CDR1 is DFQATT and CDR2 is SNEGSKA (reference sequence). CDR3 bases: TGCAGTGCCAGGGACCATTCCTTGGGAAACATTCAGTACTTC. Amino acids: CSARDHSLGNIQYF.

This clonotype was counted between two and nine times. This chain joins TRBV10-3 and TRBJ2-7; perhaps TRBD1 as D (5 bases). The CDR3 is made up of 12 amino acids. Germline V CDR1 and CDR2: ENHRY, SYGVKD. V was pared by 6 bases and J by 2 bases, with 8 bases between. CDR3 coding DNA: TGTGCCATCAGCCCGACAGCCTACGAGCAGTACTTC. This translates into CAISPTAYEQYF.

In its sample, this clonotype was seen once. This chain joins TRBV29-1 and TRBJ1-1; D ambiguous. Trimming removed 3 bases at V and 0 bases at J, with 11 bases between. From germline, CDR1 is SQVTM and CDR2 ANQGSEA. The CDR3 is 14 amino acids. CDR3 sequence reads: CSVEGRLMNTEAFF. The CDR3 coding sequence is TGCAGCGTTGAGGGGAGGCTAATGAACACTGAAGCTTTCTTT.

V and J are TRBV9 and TRBJ2-1; TRBD2 matches at 13 bases. The V segment lost 0 bases and the J segment 8 bases; nucleotides outside the gene matches: 5. The CDR3 extends over 16 amino acids. CDR1 and CDR2 (germline): SGDLS, YYNGEE. The CDR3 bases are TGTGCCAGCAGCGTAGTAGCACTAGCGGGGGGGGATGAGCAGTTCTTC. This translates into CASSVVALAGGDEQFF.

This clonotype was counted a few times. The chain has TRBV6-1 and TRBJ1-1; possible D gene TRBD1, 5 bases. V was cut by 4 bases and J by 1 base, with 13 bases left in between. This CDR3 is built from 15 residues. Germline-derived CDR1 and CDR2 are MNHNS and SASEGT. CDR3 bases: TGTGCCAGCAGTGCGGGGGGTGGCGGGAACACTGAAGCTTTCTTT. It yields the protein CASSAGGGGNTEAFF.

This clonotype was counted at least ten times. The J gene is TRBJ2-6, the V gene TRBV7-2, with D uncertain. This CDR3 contains 14 residues. Germline lookup yields CDR1 SGHTA and CDR2 FQGNSA. Trimming cost V 4 bases and J 1 base, with 5 bases left between them. The CDR3 coding sequence is TGTGCCAGCAGCTCCACATCTGGGGCCAACGTCCTGACTTTC. Protein: CASSSTSGANVLTF.

V is TRBV14 and J is TRBJ2-1; D is possibly TRBD1 or TRBD2 (6 bases each). Germline values: CDR1 SGHDN, CDR2 FVKESK. V was cut by 0 bases and J by 5 bases, with 20 bases left in between. The CDR3 length is 18 residues. The CDR3 here is CASSQEHLPRGPNNEQFF. CDR3 coding DNA: TGTGCCAGCAGCCAAGAACACCTCCCCCGGGGGCCTAACAATGAGCAGTTCTTC.

V usage is TRBV6-1 and J usage is TRBJ2-3, with unresolved D. With 2 bases removed from V and 0 bases from J, the gap between germline ends came to 3 bases. The length of the CDR3 is 13 residues. The germline gives CDR1 MNHNS, CDR2 SASEGT. CDR3 bases: TGTGCCAGCAGTGAACCTAGCACAGATACGCAGTATTTT. This translates into CASSEPSTDTQYF.

V gene TRBV12-3 or TRBV12-4 combines with J gene TRBJ2-7, with 10 positions matching TRBD1. Trimming at V came to 6 bases and at J to 7 bases, leaving 12 bases not matched to a gene. This CDR3 is built from 15 residues. CDR3 residues: CASSPSRTGGEEQYF. CDR3 nucleotide sequence: TGTGCCAGCAGCCCGTCCCGGACAGGGGGTGAAGAGCAGTACTTC.

The rearrangement links TRBV12-3 or TRBV12-4 to TRBJ1-6; D is possibly TRBD1 (6 bases). Trimming left V 6 bases short and J 2 bases short, with 14 bases between. This CDR3 contains 16 residues. CDR3 sequence reads: CASRQTGTPYNSPLHF. CDR3 nucleotides: TGTGCCAGCAGGCAAACAGGGACCCCCTATAATTCACCCCTCCACTTT.

V gene TRBV29-1 combines with J gene TRBJ2-2; D gene unclear. Per the germline V gene, CDR1 is SQVTM and CDR2 is ANQGSEA. The CDR3 has 14 amino acids. V was pared by 4 bases and J by 1 base, with 10 bases between. In DNA, the CDR3 is TGCAGCGTTGGGTTTTCGGGGAACACCGGGGAGCTGTTTTTT. This gives the protein CSVGFSGNTGELFF.

Comment on this clonotype: A read error is possible here, since a much larger clone lies one base away. CDR3 in DNA: TGCGCCAGCAGCCCCACTACAACCGAGCAGTACTTC. Translation gives CASSPTTTEQYF. The chain joins TRBV4-1 to TRBJ2-7, with no clear D. Germline-derived CDR1 and CDR2 are MGHRA and YSYEKL. V was shortened by 4 bases and J by 6 bases, with 10 bases between the two germline ends. This CDR3 has 12 residues.

J is TRBJ2-1 and V is TRBV20-1; 8 positions match TRBD2. The germline CDR1 and CDR2 sequences are DFQATT and SNEGSKA (reference sequence). This CDR3 is built from 13 residues. Trimming cost V 6 bases and J 6 bases; bases outside gene matches: 7. The CDR3 nucleotides read TGCAGTGCCCCCGGGGGGGCTCGCAATGAGCAGTTCTTC. Translated: CSAPGGARNEQFF.

V is TRBV10-3 and J is TRBJ2-2; D may be TRBD1 (7 bases). Trimming stripped 8 bases from V and 6 bases from J, with 16 bases between. Looked up from germline, CDR1 is ENHRY and CDR2 is SYGVKD. The CDR3 is 14 residues long. This CDR3 reads CAIGRTGGAGELFF. DNA for the CDR3: TGTGCCATCGGGAGGACAGGAGGCGCCGGGGAGCTGTTTTTT.

This chain links TRBV7-9 with TRBJ2-5, with 11 bases identical to TRBD2. J was trimmed by 2 bases and V by 5 bases; bases with no gene match: 7. The CDR3 length is 16 residues. Germline values: CDR1 SEHNR, CDR2 FQNEAQ (reference sequence). The DNA for the CDR3 is TGTGCCAGCAGCCCACGACTAGCGGGGTTACAAGAGACCCAGTACTTC. Translating it yields CASSPRLAGLQETQYF.

This chain uses TRBV10-3 with TRBJ1-2; D is unresolved. This CDR3 is built from 12 residues. V shed 10 bases and J shed 6 bases, with 15 bases lying between them. Germline loops: CDR1 ENHRY, CDR2 SYGVKD. CDR3 sequence reads: CATAGSGDGYTF. The DNA for the CDR3 is TGTGCCACCGCGGGGTCGGGAGATGGCTACACCTTC.

This clonotype was detected only a few times. The chain uses TRBV28 and TRBJ2-3, with D perhaps being TRBD1 or TRBD2 (5 bases each). The CDR3 has 15 residues. Trimming shortened V by 8 bases and J by 3 bases, and 18 bases separated the two germline ends. The germline V gene encodes CDR1 MDHEN and CDR2 SYDVKM. CDR3 DNA: TGTGCCAGCCACCGGGGCCGCTCCTTAACAGATACGCAGTATTTT. Its translation: CASHRGRSLTDTQYF. The full variable domain, completed using reference TRBV28 and TRBJ2-3, is DVKVTQSSRYLVKRTGEKVFLECVQDMDHENMFWYRQDPGLGLRLIYFSYDVKMKEKGDIPEGYSVSREKKERFSLILESASTNQTSMYLCASHRGRSLTDTQYFGPGTRLTVL.

The rearrangement joins TRBV6-6 to TRBJ1-4, with D perhaps TRBD1 (5 bases). CDR1 is MNHNY, CDR2 SVGAGI, per germline (reference sequence). The V end was cut by 8 bases, the J end by 7 bases, with 20 bases between. The CDR3 spans 15 residues. The DNA for the CDR3 is TGTGCCAGCGGGGGGGGAGGGGACCTTGGTGAAAAACTGTTTTTT. This gives the protein CASGGGGDLGEKLFF.

J is TRBJ1-6 and V is TRBV4-1; a possible D gene is TRBD1 (6 bases). The V end lost 3 bases, the J end lost 14 bases, and 20 bases lay between the germline ends. Germline assignment: CDR1 MGHRA and CDR2 YSYEKL. The CDR3 spans 15 residues. For the CDR3, the DNA is TGCGCCAGCAGCCAGGCCCCCGGGGGGCAATTTGCCCTCCACTTT. Protein: CASSQAPGGQFALHF.

This clonotype turned up a few times. V usage is TRBV6-1 and J usage is TRBJ1-2; tentatively, D is TRBD1 (5 bases). This CDR3 has 14 amino acids. Trimming took off 3 bases at V and 0 bases at J, with 8 bases between the two ends. Germline loops: CDR1 MNHNS, CDR2 SASEGT. In DNA, the CDR3 is TGTGCCAGCAGTGACAAGGGGACTAACTATGGCTACACCTTC. Translating it yields CASSDKGTNYGYTF.

This clonotype was detected only a few times. The chain carries TRBV5-1 and TRBJ1-4; perhaps TRBD1 as D (6 bases). With 4 bases removed from V and 4 bases from J, the gap between germline ends came to 11 bases. CDR1 SGHRS and CDR2 YFSETQ come from the germline V gene. The CDR3 runs to 14 residues. Here the CDR3 DNA reads TGCGCCAGCAGCCTAGAGGGGGATAATGAAAAACTGTTTTTT. Amino acids: CASSLEGDNEKLFF.

V usage is TRBV28 and J usage is TRBJ1-6, with TRBD1 matching over 8 bases. The length of the CDR3 is 16 residues. V was clipped by 1 base and J by 8 bases; unmatched bases: 7. From germline, CDR1 is MDHEN and CDR2 SYDVKM. The CDR3 DNA reads TGTGCCAGCAGTTTATCGTCGGGACAGGACTATTCACCCCTCCACTTT. Its translation is CASSLSSGQDYSPLHF.